Presented here are 6 T cell receptor beta chains from one specimen sequenced in a study of cytomegalovirus exposure and HLA in healthy donors. A multiplex PCR was run with 60 Vbeta primers and 13 Jbeta primers. Some clones are missing from TCRdb's copy, which holds only in-frame ones; the method was immunoSEQ multiplex PCR. Found here are 160,000 or so clones, about 72% of them singletons; the top ten hold more than 1.3%. The specimen sequenced was PBMCs. Receptors were obtained from a male donor in good health and CMV-seronegative.

V and J are TRBV30 and TRBJ2-3; 8 bases match TRBD2. V gave up 2 bases and J gave up 4 bases; unmatched junction bases: 11. CDR3 length: 16 amino acids. The germline V gene encodes CDR1 GTSNPN and CDR2 SVGIG (reference sequence). CDR3 nucleotide sequence: TGTGCCTGGAGTTACGGTAATAGCGGGGAACCAGATACGCAGTATTTT. Amino acid sequence: CAWSYGNSGEPDTQYF.

The chain couples TRBV5-1 to TRBJ2-3; 8 positions match TRBD2. Per germline, CDR1 SGHRS and CDR2 YFSETQ. V lost 4 bases, J lost 6 bases, and 10 bases stayed unmatched. The length of the CDR3 is 15 residues. The CDR3 loop is CASSVSGGSMDTQYF. DNA of the CDR3: TGCGCCAGCAGCGTGAGCGGGGGCTCGATGGATACGCAGTATTTT.

On this clone itself: Mismatch with germline at one junction end may stem from a read error. This chain connects TRBV11-1 to TRBJ2-7; 10 bases map to TRBD1. Germline V gene data show CDR1 as SGHAT and CDR2 as FQDESV (reference sequence). The CDR3 has 15 residues. This CDR3 is CTSSLGTGVFYEQYF. The CDR3 DNA follows: TGTACCAGCAGCTTGGGGACAGGGGTTTTCTACGAGCAGTACTTC. Full variable domain (missing parts from reference TRBV11-1 and TRBJ2-7): EAEVAQSPRYKITEKSQAVAFWCDPISGHATLYWYRQILGQGPELLVQFQDESVVDDSQLPKDRFSAERLKGVDSTLKIQPAELGDSAMYLCTSSLGTGVFYEQYFGPGTRLTVT.

Concerning this clone: A read error may produce the germline difference seen at one junction end. Other DNA sequences in this specimen translate into the identical CDR3. CDR3 coding DNA: TGTGCTAGTGCTTTGACAGGGGGAGCTTTCTTT. This codes for CASALTGGAFF. This chain connects TRBV12-5 to TRBJ1-1; TRBD1 matches 9 bases. Germline V gene lookup returns CDR1 LGHNT and CDR2 FRNRAP. The CDR3 length is 11 residues.

This chain links TRBV6-1 with TRBJ2-1, with TRBD1 matching 12 bases. The V segment lost 6 bases and the J segment 6 bases; nucleotides outside the gene matches: 3. Germline CDR1 reads MNHNS; CDR2 reads SASEGT. The CDR3 loop spans 14 amino acids. The DNA for the CDR3 is TGTGCCAGCAGCCGGGACAGGGGGCTCAATGAGCAGTTCTTC. It is translated as CASSRDRGLNEQFF.

To note about this clone: Additional DNA sequences in this sample encode the identical CDR3. V gene TRBV28 combines with J gene TRBJ2-5; 7 bases agree with TRBD1. The junction had 1 base not matched to a gene; V was cut back by 4 bases and J by 5 bases. CDR3 size: 12 residues. From germline, CDR1 is MDHEN and CDR2 SYDVKM. CDR3 bases: TGTGCCAGCAGTTCAGGGGGTGAGACCCAGTACTTC. Protein sequence: CASSSGGETQYF.